The T cell receptor (beta chain) under discussion was sequenced for a study of identical twins (TCRdb year 2016). About the study as a whole: TCR alpha and beta repertoires from monozygotic twins, unrelated adults of various ages and cord blood were deep-sequenced to test whether fetal clonotypes persist. To rule out contamination, replicate twin experiments were performed at different times with different library preparation protocols. General findings and caveats noted by the study authors: Because the same donors could not be followed over many years, conclusions were based on cross-sectional statistical analysis. Fewer insertions were carried by abundant cord blood beta clonotypes, a similar but weaker trend appeared in young adult naive repertoires, and no such trend appeared in memory repertoires. Zero-insertion analyses could be partly confounded by invariant T cells such as MAIT and iNKT, though diverse VJ usage argued against such confounding for most clonotypes. In monozygotic twins, out-of-frame TCR alpha sharing was systematically underestimated by recombination models, although the models agreed with sharing between unrelated individuals. In beta out-of-frame sequences, excess twin sharing was weaker, because having fewer shared sequences lowered the signal-to-noise ratio. Compared with coincidental sharing between unrelated individuals, an excess of low generation-probability sequences was observed among out-of-frame TCR alpha sequences shared between twins.

This clonotype came up many times. Its antigen is currently not known. Nothing much larger sits one base from this clone, and base qualities are not available. The library relied on 5' RACE. The sequencer was an Illumina HiSeq 2000. A universal primer binding site was introduced by template switching, and a unique molecular identifier was present in the final cDNA, enabling accurate counting of TCR cDNA molecules. First-strand cDNA for TCR alpha and beta chains was synthesized from specific primers in the conserved constant-segment region. Each cDNA library was double barcoded, with a SMART-Mk sample barcode plus Illumina barcodes, to control for contamination. TruSeq adapter sequences and Illumina sample barcodes were added in two successive PCR steps. The TCR alpha and beta cDNA libraries were sequenced on the Illumina HiSeq platform using custom primers. The paper's processing steps were these. MiGEC processed the raw reads to extract unique molecular identifiers, while MiXCR was used to determine the CDR3 positions. For each individual, recombination models were inferred using an EM algorithm with the repgenHMM and IGoR tools. Shared clonotypes were analyzed with the tcR package in R, and sharing was normalized by the product of cloneset sizes. To study raw recombination without the effects of thymic and clonal selection, out-of-frame nonproductive sequences were analyzed. The public reads were reprocessed in TCRdb via fastp at Q25 and MiXCR, keeping in-frame beta chains. Under each unique CDR3 protein, matching rows form one entry showing the most common genes and DNA. The V and J calls come from TCRdb's annotation, not from the publication. The sample table holds approximately 300,000 distinct CDR3 sequences, of which more than 8% were seen once. Jointly, the top ten make up about 7.1% of the sample.

Here V drops 3 bases and J drops 5 bases, and the junction holds 5 bases not matched to any gene. CDR1 and CDR2 are drawn from the germline V gene: SGDLS, YYNGEE. The CDR3 has 14 amino acids, counting the end cysteine and phenylalanine. The sequence is cut down to CDR3 DNA, 42 bases in frame from base 1. Every donor was a healthy Caucasian. Three pairs of female monozygotic twins, all aged roughly 18 to 29 years, were included in the twin cohort. Positive isolation kits from Invitrogen were used to isolate the CD4+ and CD8+ T cell populations. This sample was also put to use in a study of yellow fever vaccine responses in identical twins. From the second report: According to the authors, the vaccine-induced T cell response in identical twins seemed to be partly convergent and partly specific to each individual. In identical twins, the study followed T cell clones that responded to the vaccine with precision.

The source is a woman in her late teens or twenties in good health. This receptor chain uses TRBV9 and TRBJ1-3, with 7 bases matching TRBD1. The specimen was CD8+ T cells sorted from blood. The CDR3 amino acid sequence is: CASSGQGGRNTIYF. The DNA sequence follows: TGTGCCAGCAGCGGCCAGGGGGGTAGAAACACCATATATTTT.